These 28 T cell receptor beta chains originate from one sample sequenced in a study of T cell responses to AZD1222 COVID-19 vaccine (dated by TCRdb to the early 2020s). The time point label, read with the paper, signifies: baseline before first vaccination. To prepare the library, the immunoSEQ multiplex PCR assay was applied. TCRdb carries this immuneACCESS record with in-frame sequences only. Its versions omit some clonotypes, under half of them owing to an unresolved V gene in the studies checked, with the rest unexplained. Across this sample there are 150,000 to 200,000 clones, with more than 80% seen only once. The leading ten clones occupy 5% to 7% of the sample. The source material was peripheral blood, sampled on day 0 of AZD1222 vaccination. The source of these receptors is an adult in good health.

This chain uses TRBV11-2 with TRBJ2-3; 10 positions agree with TRBD2. Germline CDR1 is SGHAT and CDR2 is FQNNGV. J gave up 1 base and V 0 bases, and 4 bases lay outside the gene matches. This CDR3 has 17 amino acids. CDR3 loop: CASSLDRTSGRTDTQYF. CDR3 bases: TGTGCCAGCAGCTTAGATCGGACTAGCGGTCGCACAGATACGCAGTATTTT.

V gene TRBV5-1 combines with J gene TRBJ2-2; D is uncertain. The V end was cut by 1 base, the J end by 3 bases, with 10 bases between. Germline lookup yields CDR1 SGHRS and CDR2 YFSETQ. CDR3 length: 15 residues. Here the CDR3 reads CASSLTPKDTGELFF. For the CDR3, the DNA is TGCGCCAGCAGCTTGACCCCCAAGGACACCGGGGAGCTGTTTTTT.

The chain joins TRBV3-1 (or the pseudogene TRBV3-2) to TRBJ2-2; 8 nucleotides align to TRBD2. Germline trimming cut 3 bases from V and 6 bases from J; bases unmatched to any gene: 0. CDR1 is LGHDT and CDR2 is YNNKEL in the germline V gene (reference sequence). The CDR3 loop spans 13 amino acids. DNA for the CDR3: TGTGCCAGCAGCCACGGGGGGGCCGGGGAGCTGTTTTTT. It codes for CASSHGGAGELFF.

The chain employs TRBV7-9 and TRBJ1-4, with 10 bases fitting TRBD1. Germline V gene lookup returns CDR1 SEHNR and CDR2 FQNEAQ (reference sequence). This CDR3 contains 15 residues. J gave up 7 bases and V 4 bases, and 6 bases lay outside the gene matches. The CDR3, as DNA: TGTGCCAGCAGCTCATGGACAGGGGGAGGTGAAAAACTGTTTTTT. Translated, it gives CASSSWTGGGEKLFF.

The J gene is TRBJ2-3, the V gene TRBV2; a possible D gene is TRBD2 (7 bases). The germline V gene has CDR1 SNHLY and CDR2 FYNNEI. Trimming took off 9 bases at V and 0 bases at J, with 19 bases between the two ends. The CDR3 has 16 residues. DNA for the CDR3: TGTGCCAGGGCGAGGGGGGGCCAAATTAGCACAGATACGCAGTATTTT. Protein: CARARGGQISTDTQYF.

This chain links TRBV11-2 with TRBJ2-3, with 9 bases matching TRBD2. The V gene's germline CDR1 is SGHAT and CDR2 FQNNGV. The CDR3 is 15 amino acids. The J segment lost 8 bases and the V segment lost 0 bases, leaving 6 bases of the junction unmatched. CDR3 coding DNA: TGTGCCAGCAGCTTAGAGGCTAGCGGGGACGCTACGCAGTATTTT. This codes for CASSLEASGDATQYF.

The CDR3 sequence: CASSEGTVNYGYTF. CDR3 sequence (DNA): TGTGCCAGCAGTGAGGGGACGGTTAACTATGGCTACACCTTC. The rearrangement links TRBV6-1 to TRBJ1-2, with D perhaps matching TRBD1 (5 bases). Germline-derived CDR1 and CDR2 are MNHNS and SASEGT. V lost 3 bases and J 1 base, leaving 9 bases between the germline ends. CDR3 size: 14 residues.

This chain uses TRBV4-3 with TRBJ2-7, with unresolved D. Germline lookup yields CDR1 LGHNA and CDR2 YSLEER. This CDR3 is built from 14 residues. Trimming shortened V by 0 bases and J by 1 base, and 7 bases separated the two germline ends. The CDR3, as DNA: TGCGCCAGCAGCCAAGATCGTAGATCCTACGAGCAGTACTTC. It translates to CASSQDRRSYEQYF.

The CDR3, as DNA: TGCAGCGCCAGACTAGCGCCCCTCAATGAGCAGTTCTTC. Encoded protein: CSARLAPLNEQFF. The chain employs TRBV29-1 and TRBJ2-1; 8 nucleotides align to TRBD2. The CDR3 sequence is 13 residues long. Germline loops: CDR1 SQVTM, CDR2 ANQGSEA. V was clipped by 7 bases and J by 6 bases; unmatched bases: 8.

This sequence joins TRBV23-1 and TRBJ2-5; 8 bases agree with TRBD2. TRBV23-1 is classed as an ORF, of uncertain function. The CDR3 has 24 residues. The V segment lost 1 base and the J segment 5 bases; nucleotides outside the gene matches: 33. CDR3 sequence reads: CASSQYCRLAGKEGMLAVRETQYF. CDR3 nucleotides: TGCGCCAGCAGTCAATACTGTCGGCTAGCGGGTAAGGAAGGGATGTTAGCGGTAAGGGAGACCCAGTACTTC.

This sequence joins TRBV7-2 and TRBJ1-2; a possible D gene is TRBD1 (5 bases). The CDR3 runs to 14 residues. Trimming shortened V by 5 bases and J by 8 bases, and 18 bases separated the two germline ends. Per germline, CDR1 SGHTA and CDR2 FQGNSA. CDR3 sequence (DNA): TGTGCCAGCAGCCCGAAGGTAGACGGGACGGGCTACACCTTC. It codes for CASSPKVDGTGYTF.

This chain links TRBV6-5 with TRBJ1-3; D unclear. The V and J ends lost 2 bases and 0 bases respectively, with 11 bases between them. Germline CDR1 and CDR2: MNHEY and SVGAGI. The CDR3 length is 16 residues. Written as DNA, the CDR3 is TGTGCCAGCAGTTACGGACGAACAGTCTCTGGAAACACCATATATTTT. As protein: CASSYGRTVSGNTIYF.

As concerns this clone: At one end the junction does not follow the germline gene, possibly because of a read error. This sequence joins TRBV7-7 and TRBJ1-3; a weak D match, TRBD1 (5 bases). CDR1 is SSHAT and CDR2 is FNYEAQ in the germline V gene (reference sequence). CDR3 length: 16 residues. The CDR3 protein is CASSSSPGTTGNTIYF. In nucleotides, the CDR3 is TGTGCTAGCAGCTCCTCACCAGGGACCACTGGAAACACCATATATTTT.

This clone appeared a single time. The V and J genes are TRBV5-1 and TRBJ2-1; 11 bases fit TRBD2. This CDR3 comprises 16 residues. Germline V gives CDR1 SGHRS, CDR2 YFSETQ. V was clipped by 0 bases and J by 10 bases; unmatched bases: 9. The CDR3 sequence is CASSLDLAGGPGEQFF. The CDR3, as DNA: TGCGCCAGCAGCTTGGACCTAGCGGGAGGACCTGGGGAGCAGTTCTTC.

This clone occurred once. Other nucleotide sequences from this sample produce the same CDR3. V is TRBV2 and J is TRBJ1-3; D is perhaps TRBD1 (5 bases). This CDR3 is 17 amino acids long. Germline loops: CDR1 SNHLY, CDR2 FYNNEI. V was shortened by 0 bases and J by 0 bases, with 12 bases between the two germline ends. The CDR3 loop reads CASSEARGLLSGNTIYF. The DNA for the CDR3 is TGTGCCAGCAGTGAAGCGCGGGGCCTGCTCTCTGGAAACACCATATATTTT.

CDR3 nucleotide sequence: TGTGCCAGCCGGGGCACCTATAATTCACCCCTCCACTTT. Protein product: CASRGTYNSPLHF. The J gene is TRBJ1-6, the V gene TRBV27, with a tentative D call TRBD1 (5 bases). This CDR3 is 13 amino acids long. CDR1 and CDR2 from the germline V gene are MNHEY and SMNVEV (reference sequence). V lost 8 bases and J 2 bases, leaving 7 bases between the germline ends.

This chain connects TRBV9 to TRBJ2-7, with D perhaps matching TRBD1 or TRBD2 (5 bases each). The ends were cut back, 0 bases at V and 1 base at J, with 11 bases in the middle. The CDR3 totals 15 residues. Germline assignment: CDR1 SGDLS and CDR2 YYNGEE. CDR3 bases: TGTGCCAGCAGCGTAGAATTGGGGGTGTCCTACGAGCAGTACTTC. It codes for CASSVELGVSYEQYF.

V usage is TRBV30 and J usage is TRBJ1-2; D perhaps matches TRBD1 (5 bases). This CDR3 is 13 amino acids long. V gave up 1 base and J gave up 2 bases, with 8 bases separating them. The germline CDR1 and CDR2 sequences are GTSNPN and SVGIG (reference sequence). The CDR3 DNA reads as TGTGCCTGGAGTGGGCAGGGAAACTATGGCTACACCTTC. Its translation: CAWSGQGNYGYTF.

This clone has more than one count but fewer than ten. This rearrangement joins TRBV28 to TRBJ1-5, with no clear D. Germline-derived CDR1 and CDR2 are MDHEN and SYDVKM. V lost 6 bases, J lost 8 bases, and 17 bases lay in between. The CDR3 is 14 residues long. The CDR3 loop is CASSSDLPGKPQHF. In DNA, the CDR3 is TGTGCCAGCAGCTCGGACCTTCCGGGGAAGCCCCAGCATTTT.

This clone appeared a single time. This chain joins TRBV11-1 and TRBJ1-1; D not resolved. The CDR3 consists of 12 residues. The germline V gene encodes CDR1 SGHAT and CDR2 FQDESV (reference sequence). V shed 3 bases and J shed 6 bases, with 8 bases lying between them. The CDR3 reads CASSFQRSEAFF. As DNA, the CDR3 is TGTGCCAGCAGCTTTCAGAGGTCTGAAGCTTTCTTT.

The chain uses TRBV7-2 and TRBJ2-5; 8 bases line up with TRBD2. V lost 2 bases and J lost 5; bases outside the gene matches: 10. The germline V gene encodes CDR1 SGHTA and CDR2 FQGNSA. This CDR3 spans 16 amino acids. The CDR3 region has the DNA TGTGCCAGCAGCTTAATGGGTCTAGCGGGCGGTGAGACCCAGTACTTC. Encoded protein: CASSLMGLAGGETQYF.

As concerns this clone: The same CDR3 arises from other DNA sequences in this sample as well. The chain is built from TRBV3-1 (or the pseudogene TRBV3-2) and TRBJ2-2; D is unresolved. CDR3 length equals 12 residues. Trimming cost V 1 base and J 5 bases, with 2 bases left between them. Germline V gives CDR1 LGHDT, CDR2 YNNKEL (reference sequence). CDR3 in amino acids: CASSQGTGELFF. In nucleotides, the CDR3 is TGTGCCAGCAGCCAAGGGACCGGGGAGCTGTTTTTT.

The V gene is TRBV23-1, the J gene TRBJ1-6, with 11 bases fitting TRBD1. TRBV23-1 is reported as an ORF; its role is uncertain. With 0 bases clipped from V and 9 bases from J, the junction kept 4 bases outside the gene matches. This CDR3 has 16 residues. This CDR3 reads CASSQSDRGQASPLHF. As DNA, the CDR3 is TGCGCCAGCAGTCAATCGGACAGGGGGCAAGCTTCACCCCTCCACTTT.

This clone was seen only once. This rearrangement joins TRBV5-1 to TRBJ1-5; 9 bases agree with TRBD1. The germline CDR1 and CDR2 sequences are SGHRS and YFSETQ. Germline trimming cut 4 bases from V and 6 bases from J; bases unmatched to any gene: 8. CDR3 length equals 15 residues. The CDR3 DNA reads as TGCGCCAGCAGCCCGGACAGGGGAATCGGTCAGCCCCAGCATTTT. Protein: CASSPDRGIGQPQHF.

The V and J genes are TRBV6-5 and TRBJ2-3; 11 bases fit TRBD2. Germline CDR1 MNHEY, CDR2 SVGAGI. V lost 8 bases and J lost 3; bases outside the gene matches: 4. CDR3 length: 14 residues. The CDR3 protein is CASASSGGTDTQYF. CDR3 nucleotide sequence: TGTGCCAGCGCCTCTAGCGGGGGGACAGATACGCAGTATTTT.

V is TRBV5-1 and J is TRBJ2-3; TRBD1 matches at 7 bases. The CDR3 sequence is 14 residues long. Germline trimming cut 4 bases from V and 2 bases from J; bases unmatched to any gene: 4. Germline V gene data show CDR1 as SGHRS and CDR2 as YFSETQ. Here the CDR3 reads CASSTDRDTDTQYF. DNA of the CDR3: TGCGCCAGCAGCACAGACAGGGACACAGATACGCAGTATTTT.

The V gene is TRBV4-3, the J gene TRBJ2-7, with D perhaps TRBD1 (6 bases). The CDR3 has 17 amino acids. The ends were cut back, 8 bases at V and 0 bases at J, with 23 bases in the middle. Germline CDR1 reads LGHNA; CDR2 reads YSLEER. In DNA form, the CDR3 reads TGCGCCAGCGCCCAGGCAGCACAGGGAGCCTCCTCCTACGAGCAGTACTTC. Protein product: CASAQAAQGASSYEQYF.

CDR3 in DNA: TGTGCCAGCAGCTTGCCGTCCCGACTAGCTAACACCGGGGAGCTGTTTTTT. Translating gives CASSLPSRLANTGELFF. The V and J genes are TRBV5-4 and TRBJ2-2; 7 bases are a match to TRBD2. The CDR3 has 17 residues. J gave up 2 bases and V 1 base, and 8 bases lay outside the gene matches. Germline V lookup: CDR1 SGHNT, CDR2 YYREEE (reference sequence).